Listed here are 29 T cell receptor beta chains from one sample, sequenced in a study of regulatory T cells in long-lasting Graves disease. Time point here: newly diagnosed GD, antithyroid drugs for less than 3 months. There was RNA extracted from PBMCs, and the TCR library was made from it. Arm-PCR of CDR3 regions and iRepertoire HTBI primers were used to build TCR beta libraries. TCRdb passed the multiplex PCR reads through MiXCR, listing each CDR3 protein once. The data contain over 450,000 distinct CDR3 sequences, approximately 12% of them singletons. These sequences were also reported in another study, on T cells in Graves' hyperthyroidism and ophthalmopathy.

The sequenced sample was peripheral blood mononuclear cells (PBMCs), obtained at new diagnosis, from a patient treated with antithyroid drugs. Receptors originate from a woman between 25 and 40 years old with Graves disease.

A remark on this clonotype: Given the absence of the conserved phenylalanine or tryptophan at the CDR3 end, a read error is likely. This chain links TRBV11-2 with TRBJ2-7, with D perhaps TRBD2 (5 bases). CDR1 SGHAT and CDR2 FQNNGV come from the germline V gene. Trimming took off 5 bases at V and 6 bases at J, with 8 bases between the two ends. The CDR3 is made up of 11 amino acids. This chain's CDR3 is CASSQGLEQYS. CDR3 DNA sequence: TGTGCCAGCAGCCAAGGACTCGAGCAGTACTCC.

This clonotype has more than one count but fewer than ten. A much larger clone is a single base away; this may be a read error. V gene TRBV10-3 combines with J gene TRBJ2-5; D call uncertain. The CDR3 runs to 12 residues. Trimming took 0 bases from V and 7 from J, leaving 6 bases between them. Germline CDR1 ENHRY, CDR2 SYGVKD. Written as DNA, the CDR3 is TGTGCCATCAGTGAGTCTCTGGGGACCCAGTACTTC. Translating it yields CAISESLGTQYF.

This clonotype was recorded many times. The J gene is TRBJ2-7, the V gene TRBV19; D ambiguous. The CDR3 has 13 residues. Trimming cost V 4 bases and J 2 bases, with 9 bases left between them. Per the germline V gene, CDR1 is LNHDA and CDR2 is SQIVND (reference sequence). This CDR3 is CASSKRIPYEQYF. The CDR3 coding sequence is TGTGCCAGTAGTAAACGGATACCCTACGAGCAGTACTTC.

This clonotype was seen many times. The chain couples TRBV6-1 to TRBJ2-7; a weak D match, TRBD1 (5 bases). In germline, CDR1 is MNHNS, CDR2 SASEGT. The CDR3 extends over 14 amino acids. V gave up 4 bases and J gave up 2 bases, with 12 bases separating them. CDR3 sequence reads: CASSGRRTTYEQYF. The CDR3 DNA reads as TGTGCCAGCAGTGGGCGGCGGACAACCTACGAGCAGTACTTC.

The gene calls are TRBV5-8 and TRBJ2-7; 12 bases align to TRBD2. Per germline, CDR1 SGHTS and CDR2 YDEGEE. The CDR3 extends over 18 amino acids. The junction had 15 bases not matched to a gene; V was cut back by 4 bases and J by 4 bases. Here the CDR3 reads CASSPGLAGPIVTYEQYF. CDR3 coding DNA: TGTGCCAGCAGCCCGGGACTAGCGGGCCCGATAGTTACTTACGAGCAGTACTTC.

This clonotype was found many times. The chain employs TRBV3-1 and TRBJ1-2, with a tentative D call TRBD1 (5 bases). CDR1 and CDR2 from the germline V gene are LGHDT and YNNKEL (reference sequence). V lost 4 bases and J lost 3, with 15 bases in between. The CDR3 is 15 residues long. CDR3 region: CASSPSTWGDYGYTF. The CDR3 DNA follows: TGTGCCAGCAGCCCATCAACGTGGGGGGACTATGGCTACACCTTC.

Ten or more counts support this clonotype. As DNA, the CDR3 is TGTGCCAGCGCAAGACTTACGAACACCGGGGAGCTGTTTTTT. Residues: CASARLTNTGELFF. V usage is TRBV11-2 and J usage is TRBJ2-2; D ambiguous. Between the trimmed V and J ends, which lost 8 bases and 0 bases, there was a span of 10 bases. CDR3 length: 14 residues. Germline assignment: CDR1 SGHAT and CDR2 FQNNGV.

The rearrangement links TRBV30 to TRBJ1-1; the D is unclear. The V and J ends lost 2 bases and 0 bases respectively, with 13 bases between them. Germline CDR1 reads GTSNPN; CDR2 reads SVGIG (reference sequence). There are 15 residues in the CDR3. CDR3: CAWSPIGQMNTEAFF. CDR3 nucleotide sequence: TGTGCCTGGAGTCCAATCGGGCAGATGAACACTGAAGCTTTCTTT.

This clonotype was counted at least ten times. V and J are TRBV4-1 and TRBJ2-5; 7 bases are a match to TRBD2. The V segment lost 3 bases and the J segment 1 base; nucleotides outside the gene matches: 2. The CDR3 has 14 residues. Germline lookup yields CDR1 MGHRA and CDR2 YSYEKL. The CDR3 DNA is TGCGCCAGCAGCCAGAGACTAGCCCAAGAGACCCAGTACTTC. It is translated as CASSQRLAQETQYF.

The rearrangement links TRBV15 to TRBJ2-3; D is unclear. This CDR3 region has 15 residues. The V and J ends lost 0 bases and 0 bases respectively, with 7 bases between them. From germline, CDR1 is LNHNV and CDR2 YYDKDF (reference sequence). CDR3 protein: CATSRDPFSTDTQYF. CDR3 nucleotide sequence: TGTGCCACCAGCAGAGACCCGTTTAGCACAGATACGCAGTATTTT.

This clonotype was detected many times. One end of the junction is discordant with germline, which a read error may explain. The chain joins TRBV5-1 to TRBJ2-5; D perhaps matches TRBD2 (6 bases). Per the germline V gene, CDR1 is SGHRS and CDR2 is YFSETQ. The CDR3 has 13 residues. Here the CDR3 DNA reads TGTGCCAGCAGTTTTGGAGGGGAGGAGACCCAGTACTTC. Translating gives CASSFGGEETQYF.

This clonotype was counted ten times or more. The chain couples TRBV20-1 to TRBJ1-1; a possible D gene is TRBD1 (5 bases). V was pared by 5 bases and J by 8 bases, with 30 bases between. Germline V gives CDR1 DFQATT, CDR2 SNEGSKA (reference sequence). CDR3 length equals 17 residues. The CDR3 bases are TGCAGTGCTCTTCATCCCCCAGTACGAGTCGATCGGGGCGAAGCTTTCTTT. This sequence encodes CSALHPPVRVDRGEAFF.

The chain has TRBV28 and TRBJ1-3, with TRBD1 matching 8 bases. Trimming at V came to 5 bases and at J to 1 base, leaving 10 bases not matched to a gene. Germline values: CDR1 MDHEN, CDR2 SYDVKM. CDR3 length equals 17 residues. CDR3 in DNA: TGTGCCAGCAGTATAATGGACAGGGCTATTTCTGGAAACACCATATATTTT. The encoded protein is CASSIMDRAISGNTIYF.

This clonotype has a count of ten or more. The V and J genes are TRBV28 and TRBJ2-2; TRBD1 matches 7 bases. From germline, CDR1 is MDHEN and CDR2 SYDVKM. The CDR3 contains 15 residues. V dropped 5 bases and J dropped 2; count of bases not matched to a gene: 5. The CDR3, as DNA: TGTGCCAGCAGTCAGCGGACAGGCAACACCGGGGAGCTGTTTTTT. Its protein product is CASSQRTGNTGELFF.

At least ten counts were recorded for this clonotype. The chain uses TRBV28 and TRBJ1-1; 10 nucleotides match TRBD1. The CDR3 runs 14 residues. The germline V gene has CDR1 MDHEN and CDR2 SYDVKM. Trimming cost V 4 bases and J 7 bases; bases outside gene matches: 6. The CDR3 DNA reads as TGTGCCAGCAGTTCAAGACAGGGGGCGTTTGAAGCTTTCTTT. It encodes CASSSRQGAFEAFF.

This clonotype was detected many times. The gene calls are TRBV28 and TRBJ1-1; 7 bases align to TRBD1. The CDR3 consists of 16 residues. The junction had 9 bases not matched to a gene; V was cut back by 5 bases and J by 0 bases. Germline V gene sequence: CDR1 MDHEN, CDR2 SYDVKM. The DNA of the CDR3 is TGTGCCAGCAGTGTGTCGACAGGGATTATGAACACTGAAGCTTTCTTT. Translation gives CASSVSTGIMNTEAFF.

With regard to this clonotype: This likely came from a read error, as a far larger clone is one base away. J is TRBJ2-7 and V is TRBV2; possibly TRBD2 for D (6 bases). The CDR3 is made up of 15 amino acids. Germline V lookup: CDR1 SNHLY, CDR2 FYNNEI. Trimming took off 6 bases at V and 7 bases at J, with 22 bases between the two ends. CDR3 region: CASSLVALANNEQYF. As DNA, the CDR3 is TGTGCCAGCAGCTTAGTAGCACTAGCTAACAATGAGCAGTACTTC.

This clonotype was recorded at least ten times. The V gene is TRBV7-8, the J gene TRBJ2-3, with D perhaps TRBD1 (5 bases). Trimming pared 3 bases from V and 3 bases from J, leaving 13 bases between. The CDR3 covers 15 residues. Looked up from germline, CDR1 is SGHVS and CDR2 is FQNEAQ. CDR3 in amino acids: CASSFAGQGTDTQYF. As DNA, the CDR3 is TGTGCCAGCAGCTTCGCCGGACAAGGGACAGATACGCAGTATTTT.

There are a few counts of this clonotype. V gene TRBV19 combines with J gene TRBJ2-5; the match to TRBD2 covers 8 bases. This CDR3 is built from 20 residues. Looked up from germline, CDR1 is LNHDA and CDR2 is SQIVND (reference sequence). Losses at the gene ends were 3 bases for V and 4 bases for J; bases not matched to a gene: 22. CDR3 loop: CASSIKVDPWVAGKRETQYF. The CDR3 DNA reads as TGTGCCAGTAGTATTAAGGTAGATCCGTGGGTAGCGGGAAAGAGAGAGACCCAGTACTTC.

The chain recombines TRBV20-1 with TRBJ1-1, with 11 bases that match TRBD1. The CDR3 has 14 amino acids. Looked up from germline, CDR1 is DFQATT and CDR2 is SNEGSKA (reference sequence). J was trimmed by 0 bases and V by 6 bases; bases with no gene match: 3. The CDR3 loop reads CSAGTGGLNTEAFF. The DNA of the CDR3 is TGCAGTGCCGGGACAGGGGGACTGAACACTGAAGCTTTCTTT.

This clonotype has at least ten counts. The J gene is TRBJ2-1, the V gene TRBV6-2 or TRBV6-3; D is unclear. V dropped 2 bases and J dropped 2 bases, with 19 bases sitting between them. Germline V gives CDR1 MNHEY, CDR2 SVGEGT. The CDR3 has 18 amino acids. CDR3 coding DNA: TGTGCCAGCAGTTACCAACCCCTCACTGGGGTCGCCTACAATGAGCAGTTCTTC. Translated: CASSYQPLTGVAYNEQFF.

The chain carries TRBV7-9 and TRBJ2-3, with D possibly matching TRBD1 (6 bases). V lost 3 bases and J lost 3, with 13 bases in between. Germline CDR1 SEHNR, CDR2 FQNEAQ (reference sequence). CDR3 length equals 15 residues. The CDR3 loop is CASSFRTGTTDTQYF. CDR3 DNA sequence: TGTGCCAGCAGCTTTAGAACAGGGACAACAGATACGCAGTATTTT.

This clonotype showed up many times. The chain employs TRBV11-3 and TRBJ2-7; 10 bases map to TRBD2. The CDR3 is made up of 16 amino acids. V was clipped by 3 bases and J by 4 bases; unmatched bases: 9. Germline V lookup: CDR1 SGHNT, CDR2 YENEEA. CDR3 residues: CASSLFIRTSGYEQYF. The CDR3 DNA reads as TGTGCCAGCAGCTTGTTTATCCGGACTAGCGGTTACGAGCAGTACTTC.

This clonotype was picked up many times. The genes are TRBV6-1 and TRBJ1-2, with D maybe TRBD1 (6 bases). From germline, CDR1 is MNHNS and CDR2 SASEGT. V shed 1 base and J shed 0 bases, with 9 bases lying between them. The CDR3 has 15 amino acids. The CDR3 region is CASSEGQEANYGYTF. The CDR3 DNA sequence: TGTGCCAGCAGTGAAGGACAGGAAGCTAACTATGGCTACACCTTC.

V usage is TRBV29-1 and J usage is TRBJ2-3, with 11 bases fitting TRBD2. CDR1 SQVTM and CDR2 ANQGSEA come from the germline V gene. Trimming took 6 bases from V and 3 from J; bases not matched to a gene: 5. The CDR3 runs to 14 residues. The CDR3 sequence is CSVDGTSGTDTQYF. The CDR3 DNA reads as TGCAGCGTGGATGGGACTAGCGGAACAGATACGCAGTATTTT.

This clonotype came up many times. The rearrangement links TRBV6-1 to TRBJ2-3, with 8 bases fitting TRBD2. V gave up 5 bases and J gave up 0 bases; unmatched junction bases: 7. The germline V gene has CDR1 MNHNS and CDR2 SASEGT. The CDR3 is 16 residues long. DNA of the CDR3: TGTGCCAGCAGTCCCCGGACTAGCCCTAGCACAGATACGCAGTATTTT. Translating it yields CASSPRTSPSTDTQYF.

There are a few counts of this clonotype. The chain couples TRBV3-1 to TRBJ2-1; TRBD2 matches 8 bases. This CDR3 has 17 amino acids. The germline V gene encodes CDR1 LGHDT and CDR2 YNNKEL (reference sequence). V shed 0 bases, J shed 6 bases, and the junction held 10 bases outside the gene matches. DNA for the CDR3: TGTGCCAGCAGCCAAGATTCAGGACTAGCAAGCCTCAATGAGCAGTTCTTC. Residues: CASSQDSGLASLNEQFF.

Points on this clonotype: One base away lies a much larger clone, so this may be a sequencing read error. The chain recombines TRBV11-3 with TRBJ1-1; 10 bases fit TRBD1. Germline CDR1 reads SGHNT; CDR2 reads YENEEA. CDR3 length equals 16 residues. CDR3 sequence reads: CASSPRDRGVFTGAFF. The CDR3 DNA reads as TGTGCCAGCAGCCCCCGGGACAGGGGAGTTTTCACTGGAGCTTTCTTT.

This clonotype came up many times. The chain has TRBV7-3 and TRBJ2-1, with TRBD2 matching over 9 bases. This CDR3 region has 15 residues. V lost 4 bases, J lost 4 bases, and 5 bases stayed unmatched. In germline, CDR1 is SGHTA, CDR2 FQGTGA. Here the CDR3 reads CASSSGTSKYNEQFF. In nucleotides, the CDR3 is TGTGCCAGCAGCTCCGGGACTAGCAAGTACAATGAGCAGTTCTTC.